This T cell receptor beta chain derives from a study of regulatory T cells in long-lasting Graves disease. V lost 0 bases and J lost 6, with 12 bases in between. Looked up from germline, CDR1 is ENHRY and CDR2 is SYGVKD. This CDR3 spans 15 amino acids. This clonotype was recorded a few times. Time point of the sample: newly diagnosed GD, antithyroid drugs for less than 3 months. Scientists built the TCR library using RNA that was extracted from PBMCs. In building TCR beta libraries, iRepertoire HTBI primers were used together with Arm-PCR of CDR3 regions. TCRdb fed the multiplex PCR reads into MiXCR, producing one record per CDR3 protein. In the table there are around 420,000 distinct CDR3 sequences, over 14% of which are singletons. A further study also used this sample, focusing on T cells in Graves' hyperthyroidism and ophthalmopathy.

This receptor was taken from a woman aged 40 to 50 with Graves disease. The sequencing here drew on peripheral blood mononuclear cells (PBMCs), taken at new diagnosis, from a patient treated with antithyroid drugs. The rearrangement uses TRBV10-3 and TRBJ1-5; D is possibly TRBD1 (5 bases). This chain's CDR3 is CAISESLQGRQPQHF. CDR3 nucleotides: TGTGCCATCAGTGAGTCTCTTCAGGGCCGTCAGCCCCAGCATTTT.